This TCR beta chain was profiled in a study of shared clonotypes between healthy human individuals. Trimming removed 0 bases from V and 0 bases from J, with 6 bases in between. The CDR3 is 14 residues long. Germline CDR1 GTSNPN, CDR2 SVGIG (reference sequence). Unsorted samples used tens of millions of PBMCs for genomic DNA. The study ran the assay at deep level. Several immunoSEQ 96-well plates shared each subset's DNA, each plate a replicate. PBMC DNA, left unsorted, was sequenced on ten immunoSEQ deep assay plates. Profiled with immunoSEQ multiplex PCR; TCRdb holds only in-frame clones, not every one. The profile shows about 460,000 clones, roughly four fifths of them singletons. Points on this clone: Other DNA sequences in this sample translate to the same CDR3.

This receptor was identified in a woman aged 40-49 years in good health. Some clones in this sample may be carry-over from other donors' samples. The rearrangement links TRBV30 to TRBJ1-5, with no clear D. The sequenced material came from PBMCs. CDR3 region: CAWSVGNSNQPQHF. The CDR3 nucleotides read TGTGCCTGGAGTGTAGGGAATAGCAATCAGCCCCAGCATTTT.